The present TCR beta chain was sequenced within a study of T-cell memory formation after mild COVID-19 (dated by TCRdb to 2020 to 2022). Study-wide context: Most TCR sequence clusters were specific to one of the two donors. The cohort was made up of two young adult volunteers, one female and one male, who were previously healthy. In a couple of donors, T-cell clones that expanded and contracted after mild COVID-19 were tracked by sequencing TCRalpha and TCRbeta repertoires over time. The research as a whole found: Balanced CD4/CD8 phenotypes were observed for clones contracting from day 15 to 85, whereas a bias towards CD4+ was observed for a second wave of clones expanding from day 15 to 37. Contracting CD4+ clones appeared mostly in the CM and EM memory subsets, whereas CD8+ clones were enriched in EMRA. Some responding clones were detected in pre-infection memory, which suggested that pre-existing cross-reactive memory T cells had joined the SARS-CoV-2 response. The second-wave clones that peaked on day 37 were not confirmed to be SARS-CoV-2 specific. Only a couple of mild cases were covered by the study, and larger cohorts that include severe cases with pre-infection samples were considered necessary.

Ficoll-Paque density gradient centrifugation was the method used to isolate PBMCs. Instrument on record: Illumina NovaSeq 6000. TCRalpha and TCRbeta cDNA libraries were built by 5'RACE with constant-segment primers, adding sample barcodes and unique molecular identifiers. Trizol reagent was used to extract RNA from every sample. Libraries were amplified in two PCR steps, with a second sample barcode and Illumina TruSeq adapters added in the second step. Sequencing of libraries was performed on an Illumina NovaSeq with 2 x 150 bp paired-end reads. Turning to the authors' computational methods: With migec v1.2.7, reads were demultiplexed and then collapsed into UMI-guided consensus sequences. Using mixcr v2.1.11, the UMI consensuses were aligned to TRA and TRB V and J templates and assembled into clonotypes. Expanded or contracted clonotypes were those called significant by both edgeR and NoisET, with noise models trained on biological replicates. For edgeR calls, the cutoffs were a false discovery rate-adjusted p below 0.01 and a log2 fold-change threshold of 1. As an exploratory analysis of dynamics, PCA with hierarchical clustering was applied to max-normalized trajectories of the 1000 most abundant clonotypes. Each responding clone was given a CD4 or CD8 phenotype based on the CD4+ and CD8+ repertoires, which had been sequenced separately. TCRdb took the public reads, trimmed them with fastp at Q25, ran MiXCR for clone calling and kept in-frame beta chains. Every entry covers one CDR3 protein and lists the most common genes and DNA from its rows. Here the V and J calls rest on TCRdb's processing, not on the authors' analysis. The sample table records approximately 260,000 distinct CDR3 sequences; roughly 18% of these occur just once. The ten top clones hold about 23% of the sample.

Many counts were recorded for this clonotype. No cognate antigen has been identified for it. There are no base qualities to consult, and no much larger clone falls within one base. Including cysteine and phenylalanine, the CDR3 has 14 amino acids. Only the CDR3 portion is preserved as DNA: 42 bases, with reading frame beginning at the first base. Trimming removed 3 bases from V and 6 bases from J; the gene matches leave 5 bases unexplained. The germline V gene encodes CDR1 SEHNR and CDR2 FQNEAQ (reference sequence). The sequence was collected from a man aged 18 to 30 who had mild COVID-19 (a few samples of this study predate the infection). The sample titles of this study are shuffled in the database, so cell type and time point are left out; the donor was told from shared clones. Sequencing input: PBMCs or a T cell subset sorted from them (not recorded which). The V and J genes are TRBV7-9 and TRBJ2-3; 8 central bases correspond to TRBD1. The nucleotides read TGTGCCAGCAGCTTGACAGGGGATATGGATACGCAGTATTTT. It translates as CASSLTGDMDTQYF.